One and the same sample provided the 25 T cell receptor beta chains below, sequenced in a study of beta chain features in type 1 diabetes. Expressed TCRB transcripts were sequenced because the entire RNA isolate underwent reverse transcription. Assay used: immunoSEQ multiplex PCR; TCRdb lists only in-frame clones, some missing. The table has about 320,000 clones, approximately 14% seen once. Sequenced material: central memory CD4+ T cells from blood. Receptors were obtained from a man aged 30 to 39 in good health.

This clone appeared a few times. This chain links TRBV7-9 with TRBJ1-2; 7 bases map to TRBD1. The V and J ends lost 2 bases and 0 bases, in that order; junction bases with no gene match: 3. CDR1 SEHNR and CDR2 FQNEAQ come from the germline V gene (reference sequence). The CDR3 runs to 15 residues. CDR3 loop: CASSLLGQPNYGYTF. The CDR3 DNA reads TGTGCCAGCAGCTTATTGGGACAGCCTAACTATGGCTACACCTTC. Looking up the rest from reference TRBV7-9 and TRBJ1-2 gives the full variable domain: DTGVSQNPRHKITKRGQNVTFRCDPISEHNRLYWYRQTLGQGPEFLTYFQNEAQLEKSRLLSDRFSAERPKGSFSTLEIQRTEQGDSAMYLCASSLLGQPNYGYTFGSGTRLTVV.

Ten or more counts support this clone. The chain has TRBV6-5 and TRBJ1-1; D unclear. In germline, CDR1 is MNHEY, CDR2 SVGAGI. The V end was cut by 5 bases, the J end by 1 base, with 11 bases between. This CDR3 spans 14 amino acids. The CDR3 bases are TGTGCCAGCAGTACCGACACCTGGAACACTGAAGCTTTCTTT. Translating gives CASSTDTWNTEAFF.

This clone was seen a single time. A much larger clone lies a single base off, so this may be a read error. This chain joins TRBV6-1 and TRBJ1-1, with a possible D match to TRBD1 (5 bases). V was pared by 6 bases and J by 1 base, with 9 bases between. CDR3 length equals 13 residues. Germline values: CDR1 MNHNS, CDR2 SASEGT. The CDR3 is CASSWDENTEAFF. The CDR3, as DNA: TGTGCCAGCAGCTGGGACGAGAACACTGAAGCTTTCTTT.

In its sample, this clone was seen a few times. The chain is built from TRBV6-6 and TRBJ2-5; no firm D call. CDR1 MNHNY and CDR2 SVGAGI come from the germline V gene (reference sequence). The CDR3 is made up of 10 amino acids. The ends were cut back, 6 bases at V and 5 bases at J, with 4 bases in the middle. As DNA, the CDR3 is TGTGCCAGCAGGGAGGAGACCCAGTACTTC. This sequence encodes CASREETQYF.

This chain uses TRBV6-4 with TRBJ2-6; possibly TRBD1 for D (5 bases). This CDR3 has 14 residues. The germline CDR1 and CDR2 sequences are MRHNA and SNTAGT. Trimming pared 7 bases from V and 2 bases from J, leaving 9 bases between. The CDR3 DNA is TGTGCCAGCACCACAGGCCCTGGGGCCAACGTCCTGACTTTC. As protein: CASTTGPGANVLTF.

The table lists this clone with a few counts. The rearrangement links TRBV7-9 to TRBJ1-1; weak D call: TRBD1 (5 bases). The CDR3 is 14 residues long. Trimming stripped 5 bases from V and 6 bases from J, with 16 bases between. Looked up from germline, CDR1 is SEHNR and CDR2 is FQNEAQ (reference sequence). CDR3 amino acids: CASSLQGRIAEAFF. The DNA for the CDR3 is TGTGCCAGCAGCCTTCAGGGTAGAATAGCTGAAGCTTTCTTT.

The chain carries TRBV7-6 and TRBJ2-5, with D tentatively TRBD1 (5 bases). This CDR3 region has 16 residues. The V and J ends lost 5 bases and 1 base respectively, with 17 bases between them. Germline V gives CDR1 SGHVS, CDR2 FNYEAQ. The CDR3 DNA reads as TGTGCCAGCAGCCCCTGGGGCTCCGGCGCCCAAGAGACCCAGTACTTC. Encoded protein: CASSPWGSGAQETQYF.

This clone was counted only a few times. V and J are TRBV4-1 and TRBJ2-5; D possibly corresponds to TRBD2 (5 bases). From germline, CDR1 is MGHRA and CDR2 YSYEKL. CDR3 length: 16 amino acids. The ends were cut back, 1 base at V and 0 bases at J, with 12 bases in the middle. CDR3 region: CASSQGGRGYQETQYF. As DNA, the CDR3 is TGCGCCAGCAGCCAAGGGGGTAGAGGGTACCAAGAGACCCAGTACTTC.

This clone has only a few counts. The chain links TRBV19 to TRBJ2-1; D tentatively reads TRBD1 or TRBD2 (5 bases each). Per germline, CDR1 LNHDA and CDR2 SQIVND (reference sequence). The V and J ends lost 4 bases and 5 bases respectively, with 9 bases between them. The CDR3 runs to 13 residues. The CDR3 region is CASSRVGDNEQFF. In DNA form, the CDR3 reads TGTGCCAGTAGTAGGGTGGGGGACAATGAGCAGTTCTTC.

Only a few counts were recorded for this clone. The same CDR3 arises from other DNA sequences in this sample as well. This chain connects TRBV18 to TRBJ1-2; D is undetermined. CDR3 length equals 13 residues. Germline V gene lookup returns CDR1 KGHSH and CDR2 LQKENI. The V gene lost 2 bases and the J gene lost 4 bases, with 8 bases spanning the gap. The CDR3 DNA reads TGTGCCAGCTCACCATCCGGCGGCTATGGCTACACCTTC. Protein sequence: CASSPSGGYGYTF.

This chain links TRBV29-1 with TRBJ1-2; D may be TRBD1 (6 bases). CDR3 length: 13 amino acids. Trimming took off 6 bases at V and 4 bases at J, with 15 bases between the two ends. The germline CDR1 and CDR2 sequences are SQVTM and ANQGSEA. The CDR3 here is CSVQGGNRYGYTF. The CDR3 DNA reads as TGCAGCGTCCAAGGGGGTAATCGCTATGGCTACACCTTC.

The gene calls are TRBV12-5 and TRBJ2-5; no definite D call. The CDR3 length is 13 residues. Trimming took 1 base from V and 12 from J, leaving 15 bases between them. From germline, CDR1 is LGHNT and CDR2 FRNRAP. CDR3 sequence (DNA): TGTGCTAGTGGTTTGGAAGAAGGTCTAAGGGAGTACTTC. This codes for CASGLEEGLREYF. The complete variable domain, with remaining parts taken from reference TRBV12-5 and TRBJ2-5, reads DARVTQTPRHKVTEMGQEVTMRCQPILGHNTVFWYRQTMMQGLELLAYFRNRAPLDDSGMPKDRFSAEMPDATLATLKIQPSEPRDSAVYFCASGLEEGLREYFGPGTRLLVL.

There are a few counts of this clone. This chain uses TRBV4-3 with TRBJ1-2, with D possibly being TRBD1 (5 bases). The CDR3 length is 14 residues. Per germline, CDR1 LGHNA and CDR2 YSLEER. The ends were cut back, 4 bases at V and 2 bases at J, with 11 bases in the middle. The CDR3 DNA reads TGCGCCAGCAGCCCTGTGGGGGAGAACTATGGCTACACCTTC. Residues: CASSPVGENYGYTF.

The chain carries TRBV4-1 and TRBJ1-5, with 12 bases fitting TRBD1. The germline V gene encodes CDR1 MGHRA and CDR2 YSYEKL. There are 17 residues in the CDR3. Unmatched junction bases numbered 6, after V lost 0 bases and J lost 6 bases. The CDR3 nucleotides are TGCGCCAGCAGCCAAGACGGTAGGGACAGGGGGCTTCAGCCCCAGCATTTT. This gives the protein CASSQDGRDRGLQPQHF.

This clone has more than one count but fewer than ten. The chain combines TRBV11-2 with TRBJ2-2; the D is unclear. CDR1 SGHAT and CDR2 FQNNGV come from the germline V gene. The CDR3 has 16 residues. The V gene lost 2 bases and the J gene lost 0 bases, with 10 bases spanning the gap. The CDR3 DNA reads TGTGCCAGCAGCTTATGGTTCCAGTCGAACACCGGGGAGCTGTTTTTT. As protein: CASSLWFQSNTGELFF.

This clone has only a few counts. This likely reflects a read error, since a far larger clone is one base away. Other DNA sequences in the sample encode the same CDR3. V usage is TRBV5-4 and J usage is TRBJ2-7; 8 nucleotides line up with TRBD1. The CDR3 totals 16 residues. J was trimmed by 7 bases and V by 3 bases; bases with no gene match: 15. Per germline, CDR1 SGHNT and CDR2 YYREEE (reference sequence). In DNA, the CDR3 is TGTGCCAGCAGCTCAATGGGCTACTCGGACAGGGAAGAGCAGTACTTC. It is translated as CASSSMGYSDREEQYF.

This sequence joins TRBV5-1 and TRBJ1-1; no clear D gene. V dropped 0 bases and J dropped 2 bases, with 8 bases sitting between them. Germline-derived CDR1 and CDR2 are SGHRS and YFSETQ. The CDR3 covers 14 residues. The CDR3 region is CASSLDSQNTEAFF. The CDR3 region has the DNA TGCGCCAGCAGCTTGGACAGTCAAAACACTGAAGCTTTCTTT.

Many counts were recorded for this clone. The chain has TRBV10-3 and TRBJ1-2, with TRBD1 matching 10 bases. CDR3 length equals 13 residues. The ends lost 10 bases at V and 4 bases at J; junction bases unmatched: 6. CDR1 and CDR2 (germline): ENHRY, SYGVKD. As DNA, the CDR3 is TGTGCCACCGCGACAGGGGGCGGCTATGGCTACACCTTC. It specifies CATATGGGYGYTF.

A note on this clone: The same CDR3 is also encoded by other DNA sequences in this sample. CDR3 protein: CASSLAGTDTQYF. Here the CDR3 DNA reads TGTGCCAGCTCGCTAGCGGGCACAGATACGCAGTATTTT. V usage is TRBV2 and J usage is TRBJ2-3; 7 bases align to TRBD2. Trimming removed 8 bases from V and 1 base from J; junction bases left unmatched: 3. Germline CDR1 SNHLY, CDR2 FYNNEI. CDR3 size: 13 residues.

The CDR3 protein is CASSPLTYNEQFF. CDR3 coding DNA: TGTGCCAGCAGCCCCTTGACTTACAATGAGCAGTTCTTC. This chain joins TRBV7-2 and TRBJ2-1; D call uncertain. Germline V gene data show CDR1 as SGHTA and CDR2 as FQGNSA. The germline V and J ends were trimmed by 5 bases and 4 bases, with 9 bases remaining between them. CDR3 length: 13 amino acids.

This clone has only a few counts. Here the CDR3 reads CASSSAGRTSGTDEQYF. CDR3 DNA: TGTGCCAGCAGCTCCGCCGGAAGAACTAGCGGGACCGACGAGCAGTACTTC. The V call is TRBV13, the J call TRBJ2-7; 10 bases match TRBD2. Germline V gene data show CDR1 as PRHDT and CDR2 as FYEKMQ (reference sequence). Trimming took 4 bases from V and 5 from J; bases not matched to a gene: 14. The CDR3 runs to 17 residues.

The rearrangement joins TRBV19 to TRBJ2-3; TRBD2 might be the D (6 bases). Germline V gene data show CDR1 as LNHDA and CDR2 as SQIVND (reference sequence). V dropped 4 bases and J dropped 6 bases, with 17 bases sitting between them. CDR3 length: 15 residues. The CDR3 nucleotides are TGTGCCAGTAGTAACCGCGGCAGTGCGGGGGATACGCAGTATTTT. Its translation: CASSNRGSAGDTQYF.

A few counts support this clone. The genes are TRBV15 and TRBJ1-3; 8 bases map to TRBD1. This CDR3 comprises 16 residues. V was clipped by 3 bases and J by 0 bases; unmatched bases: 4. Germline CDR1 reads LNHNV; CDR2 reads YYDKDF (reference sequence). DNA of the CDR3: TGTGCCACCAGCAGGGGACAGGTTGTCTCTGGAAACACCATATATTTT. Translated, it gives CATSRGQVVSGNTIYF.

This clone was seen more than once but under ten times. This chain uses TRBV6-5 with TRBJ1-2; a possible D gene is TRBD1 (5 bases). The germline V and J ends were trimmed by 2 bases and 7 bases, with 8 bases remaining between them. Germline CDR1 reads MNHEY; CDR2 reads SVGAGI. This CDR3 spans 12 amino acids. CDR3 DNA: TGTGCCAGCAGTTACGGAGGGGTTGGCTACACCTTC. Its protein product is CASSYGGVGYTF.

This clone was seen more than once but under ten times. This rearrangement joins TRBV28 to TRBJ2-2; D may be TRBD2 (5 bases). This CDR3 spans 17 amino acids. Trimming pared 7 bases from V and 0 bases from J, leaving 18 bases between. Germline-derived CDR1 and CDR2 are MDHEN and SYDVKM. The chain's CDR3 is CASIPAGSGANTGELFF. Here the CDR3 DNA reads TGTGCCAGCATTCCTGCAGGAAGCGGCGCGAACACCGGGGAGCTGTTTTTT.